The 18 T cell receptor beta chains below come from one sample, sequenced in a study of long-term antiretroviral therapy in people with HIV. The authors ran the immunoSEQ assay, v3.0, at survey level. Repertoires were generated with immunoSEQ multiplex PCR, while TCRdb's copy carries only in-frame clones and drops some. The sample holds roughly 25,000 clones, almost 80% seen once. Sequenced material: unsorted PBMCs, taken 2.1 years after starting antiretroviral therapy. The receptors derive from a young man with HIV.

This clone was seen a single time. This chain uses TRBV4-1 with TRBJ1-1, with 10 bases fitting TRBD1. Germline V gene data show CDR1 as MGHRA and CDR2 as YSYEKL. J gave up 1 base and V 0 bases, and 11 bases lay outside the gene matches. This CDR3 is 19 amino acids long. The CDR3 region is CASSQDRHPGQGSNTEAFF. The CDR3 DNA reads as TGCGCCAGCAGCCAAGACCGACATCCGGGACAGGGGTCGAACACTGAAGCTTTCTTT.

This chain joins TRBV30 and TRBJ2-7; 9 bases are shared with TRBD2. CDR3 size: 14 residues. In germline, CDR1 is GTSNPN, CDR2 SVGIG (reference sequence). The ends lost 2 bases at V and 5 bases at J; junction bases unmatched: 7. CDR3 sequence (DNA): TGTGCCTGGAGTCCCGGGACTAGCTTTCACGAGCAGTACTTC. Protein product: CAWSPGTSFHEQYF.

Only one count was recorded for this clone. The rearrangement uses TRBV7-9 and TRBJ2-7, with 7 nucleotides matching TRBD1. The CDR3 loop spans 15 amino acids. Trimming took 1 base from V and 0 from J; bases not matched to a gene: 3. The germline gives CDR1 SEHNR, CDR2 FQNEAQ (reference sequence). The CDR3, as DNA: TGTGCCAGCAGCTTAGAACAGGGGAGCTCCTACGAGCAGTACTTC. Its protein product is CASSLEQGSSYEQYF.

V gene TRBV28 combines with J gene TRBJ2-7; TRBD1 aligns across 7 bases. The germline CDR1 and CDR2 sequences are MDHEN and SYDVKM. The V gene end was trimmed by 6 bases and the J gene end by 1 base; junction bases not matched to a gene: 3. The CDR3 has 13 amino acids. CDR3 region: CASSLGQSYEQYF. The CDR3, as DNA: TGTGCCAGCAGCCTGGGACAGTCCTACGAGCAGTACTTC.

This chain uses TRBV30 with TRBJ2-7; the match to TRBD1 covers 8 bases. Germline V lookup: CDR1 GTSNPN, CDR2 SVGIG (reference sequence). The CDR3 covers 15 residues. The V gene end was trimmed by 4 bases and the J gene end by 3 bases; junction bases not matched to a gene: 11. The chain's CDR3 is CAWKSGQGYGYEQYF. For the CDR3, the DNA is TGTGCCTGGAAATCCGGACAGGGCTATGGCTACGAGCAGTACTTC.

The rearrangement links TRBV5-4 to TRBJ2-3, with TRBD2 identical over 8 bases. CDR1 is SGHNT and CDR2 is YYREEE in the germline V gene (reference sequence). The junction had 2 bases not matched to a gene; V was cut back by 2 bases and J by 0 bases. This CDR3 has 15 residues. The CDR3 sequence: CASSFSGASTDTQYF. The CDR3 DNA follows: TGTGCCAGCAGCTTTAGCGGGGCTAGCACAGATACGCAGTATTTT.

The rearrangement links TRBV11-2 to TRBJ2-1; TRBD2 aligns across 7 bases. CDR1 SGHAT and CDR2 FQNNGV come from the germline V gene. After removal of 2 bases from V and 2 bases from J, the junction contained 9 bases not matched to a gene. This CDR3 comprises 17 residues. The CDR3 reads CASSLLGAGPPYNEQFF. CDR3 bases: TGTGCCAGCAGCTTACTCGGAGCGGGGCCCCCCTACAATGAGCAGTTCTTC.

The chain couples TRBV9 to TRBJ2-1; 9 positions match TRBD2. Germline trimming cut 3 bases from V and 6 bases from J; bases unmatched to any gene: 10. Per germline, CDR1 SGDLS and CDR2 YYNGEE. The CDR3 covers 16 residues. The DNA for the CDR3 is TGTGCCAGCAGCGCCCCCGGGACTAGCTTTCGCAATGAGCAGTTCTTC. Amino acid sequence: CASSAPGTSFRNEQFF.

The chain uses TRBV5-6 and TRBJ2-7; 8 bases line up with TRBD1. The CDR3 is 13 residues long. Unmatched junction bases numbered 1, after V lost 0 bases and J lost 5 bases. The germline gives CDR1 SGHDT, CDR2 YYEEEE. The CDR3 DNA reads TGTGCCAGCAGCTTGGGACAGGGGCACGAGCAGTACTTC. Its protein is CASSLGQGHEQYF.

This clone appeared a few times. This CDR3 reads CASSEREATEAFF. DNA of the CDR3: TGTGCCAGCAGTGAAAGGGAGGCCACTGAAGCTTTCTTT. This chain connects TRBV2 to TRBJ1-1; D gene unclear. This CDR3 comprises 13 residues. V gave up 2 bases and J gave up 4 bases, with 8 bases separating them. In germline, CDR1 is SNHLY, CDR2 FYNNEI.

The rearrangement uses TRBV10-3 and TRBJ1-1; no reliable D call. The CDR3 consists of 13 residues. Germline V gene lookup returns CDR1 ENHRY and CDR2 SYGVKD. V lost 3 bases, J lost 5 bases, and 10 bases lay in between. The CDR3 DNA sequence: TGTGCCATCAGTGACCTCGGGAGGACTGAAGCTTTCTTT. This sequence encodes CAISDLGRTEAFF.

CDR3 sequence reads: CASSYGQETTEAFF. As DNA, the CDR3 is TGTGCCAGCAGTTACGGACAGGAGACCACTGAAGCTTTCTTT. The V call is TRBV27, the J call TRBJ1-1; 7 nucleotides agree with TRBD1. The CDR3 has 14 residues. Germline trimming cut 4 bases from V and 4 bases from J; bases unmatched to any gene: 6. Germline loops: CDR1 MNHEY, CDR2 SMNVEV (reference sequence).

This sequence joins TRBV2 and TRBJ1-1; D is unresolved. Germline CDR1 SNHLY, CDR2 FYNNEI. The V gene lost 5 bases and the J gene lost 9 bases, with 13 bases spanning the gap. There are 12 residues in the CDR3. This CDR3 reads CASSRTEKKAFF. CDR3 DNA: TGTGCCAGCAGTCGTACCGAAAAAAAAGCTTTCTTT.

The chain joins TRBV19 to TRBJ1-5; D gene unclear. V lost 1 base and J lost 4, with 5 bases in between. Germline CDR1 is LNHDA and CDR2 is SQIVND (reference sequence). CDR3 length: 13 residues. The CDR3: CASSIAGNQPQHF. DNA for the CDR3: TGTGCCAGTAGTATAGCGGGGAATCAGCCCCAGCATTTT.

CDR3 in DNA: TGTGCCAGCAGTGAGGCGGGAGCCCGCACAGATACGCAGTATTTT. This codes for CASSEAGARTDTQYF. The chain recombines TRBV6-4 with TRBJ2-3, with 7 bases that match TRBD2. The junction had 4 bases not matched to a gene; V was cut back by 3 bases and J by 1 base. Germline V gene sequence: CDR1 MRHNA, CDR2 SNTAGT. The CDR3 length is 15 residues.

The chain carries TRBV11-2 and TRBJ1-5; no clear D gene. Trimming cost V 4 bases and J 7 bases, with 8 bases left between them. Germline-derived CDR1 and CDR2 are SGHAT and FQNNGV. The CDR3 length is 12 residues. CDR3 coding DNA: TGTGCCAGCAGCTCGGGTGGACAGCCCCAGCATTTT. This translates into CASSSGGQPQHF.

This clone was picked up a small number of times. The J gene is TRBJ2-7, the V gene TRBV7-2, with D possibly being TRBD2 (7 bases). The germline V and J ends were trimmed by 0 bases and 3 bases, with 18 bases remaining between them. The CDR3 sequence is 17 residues long. The germline gives CDR1 SGHTA, CDR2 FQGNSA. CDR3: CASSLAGLGGGLYEQYF. CDR3 coding DNA: TGTGCCAGCAGCTTAGCGGGTCTAGGGGGGGGACTCTACGAGCAGTACTTC. The variable domain in full, with the rest retrieved from reference TRBV7-2 and TRBJ2-7, is GAGVSQSPSNKVTEKGKDVELRCDPISGHTALYWYRQSLGQGLEFLIYFQGNSAPDKSGLPSDRFSAERTGGSVSTLTIQRTQQEDSAVYLCASSLAGLGGGLYEQYFGPGTRLTVT.

The chain carries TRBV5-6 and TRBJ2-5; D not resolved. Trimming pared 4 bases from V and 2 bases from J, leaving 3 bases between. Germline loops: CDR1 SGHDT, CDR2 YYEEEE. The CDR3 has 11 amino acids. CDR3 protein: CASSKQETQYF. The CDR3 DNA reads TGTGCCAGCAGCAAACAAGAGACCCAGTACTTC.